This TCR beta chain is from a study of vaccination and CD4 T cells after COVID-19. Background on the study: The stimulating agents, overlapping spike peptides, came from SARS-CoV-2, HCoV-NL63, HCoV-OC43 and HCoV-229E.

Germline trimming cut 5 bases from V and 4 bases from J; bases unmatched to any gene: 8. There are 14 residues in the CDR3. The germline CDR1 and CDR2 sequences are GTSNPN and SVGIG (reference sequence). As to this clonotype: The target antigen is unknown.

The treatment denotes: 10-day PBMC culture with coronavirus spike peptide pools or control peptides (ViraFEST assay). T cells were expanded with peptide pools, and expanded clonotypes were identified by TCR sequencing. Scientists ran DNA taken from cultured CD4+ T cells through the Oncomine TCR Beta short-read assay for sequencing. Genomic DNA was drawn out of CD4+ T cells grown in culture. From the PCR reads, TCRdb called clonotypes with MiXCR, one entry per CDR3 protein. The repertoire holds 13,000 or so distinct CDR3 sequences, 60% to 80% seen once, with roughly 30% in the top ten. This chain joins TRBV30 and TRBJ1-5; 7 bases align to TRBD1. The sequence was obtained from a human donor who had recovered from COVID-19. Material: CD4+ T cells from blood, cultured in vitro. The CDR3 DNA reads TGTGCCTGGCGCCAGGGACAGCCAAATCAGCCCCAGCATTTT. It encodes CAWRQGQPNQPQHF. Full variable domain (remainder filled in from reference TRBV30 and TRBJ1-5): SQTIHQWPATLVQPVGSPLSLECTVEGTSNPNLYWYRQAAGRGLQLLFYSVGIGQISSEVPQNLSASRPQDRQFILSSKKLLLSDSGFYLCAWRQGQPNQPQHFGDGTRLSIL.